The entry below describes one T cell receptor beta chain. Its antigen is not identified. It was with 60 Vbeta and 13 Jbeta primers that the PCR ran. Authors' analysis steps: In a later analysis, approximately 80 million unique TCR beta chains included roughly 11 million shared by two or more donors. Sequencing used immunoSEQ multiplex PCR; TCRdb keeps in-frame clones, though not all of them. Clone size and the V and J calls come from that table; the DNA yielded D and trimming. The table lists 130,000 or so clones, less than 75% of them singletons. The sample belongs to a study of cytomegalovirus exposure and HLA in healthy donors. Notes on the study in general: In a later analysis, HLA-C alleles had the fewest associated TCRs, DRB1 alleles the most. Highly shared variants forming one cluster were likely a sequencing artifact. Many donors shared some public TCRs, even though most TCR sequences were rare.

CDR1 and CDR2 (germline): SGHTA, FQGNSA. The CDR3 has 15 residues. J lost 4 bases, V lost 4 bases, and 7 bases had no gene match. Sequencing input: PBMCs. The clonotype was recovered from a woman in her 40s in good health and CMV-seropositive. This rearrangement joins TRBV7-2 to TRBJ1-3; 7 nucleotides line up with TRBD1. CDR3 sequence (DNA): TGTGCCAGCAGCTCCCAAGGGGGCGGGGGAAACACCATATATTTT. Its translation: CASSSQGGGGNTIYF. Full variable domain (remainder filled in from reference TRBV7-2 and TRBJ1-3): GAGVSQSPSNKVTEKGKDVELRCDPISGHTALYWYRQSLGQGLEFLIYFQGNSAPDKSGLPSDRFSAERTGGSVSTLTIQRTQQEDSAVYLCASSSQGGGGNTIYFGEGSWLTVV.